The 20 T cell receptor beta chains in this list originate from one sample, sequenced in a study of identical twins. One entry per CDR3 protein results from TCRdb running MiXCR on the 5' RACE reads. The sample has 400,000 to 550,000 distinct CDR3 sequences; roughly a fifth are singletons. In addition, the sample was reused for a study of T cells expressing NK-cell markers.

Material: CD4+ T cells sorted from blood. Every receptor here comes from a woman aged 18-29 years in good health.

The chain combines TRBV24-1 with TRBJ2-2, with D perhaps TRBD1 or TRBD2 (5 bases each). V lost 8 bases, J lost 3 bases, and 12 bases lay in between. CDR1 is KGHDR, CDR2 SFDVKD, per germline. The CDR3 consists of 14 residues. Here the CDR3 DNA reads TGTGCCACCAAGGGACGTGGGGACACCGGGGAGCTGTTTTTT. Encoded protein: CATKGRGDTGELFF.

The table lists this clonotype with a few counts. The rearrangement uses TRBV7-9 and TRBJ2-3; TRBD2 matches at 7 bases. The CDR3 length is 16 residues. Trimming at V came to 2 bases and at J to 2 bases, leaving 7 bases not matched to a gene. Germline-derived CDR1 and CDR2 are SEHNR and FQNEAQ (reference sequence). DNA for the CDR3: TGTGCCAGCAGCTTAAGTCTAGCGGCTAACACAGATACGCAGTATTTT. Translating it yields CASSLSLAANTDTQYF.

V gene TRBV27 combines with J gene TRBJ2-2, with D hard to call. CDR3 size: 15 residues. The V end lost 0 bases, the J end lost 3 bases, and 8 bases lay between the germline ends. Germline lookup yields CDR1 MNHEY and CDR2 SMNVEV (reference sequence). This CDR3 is CASSLSKQYTGELFF. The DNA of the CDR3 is TGTGCCAGCAGTTTATCGAAGCAGTACACCGGGGAGCTGTTTTTT.

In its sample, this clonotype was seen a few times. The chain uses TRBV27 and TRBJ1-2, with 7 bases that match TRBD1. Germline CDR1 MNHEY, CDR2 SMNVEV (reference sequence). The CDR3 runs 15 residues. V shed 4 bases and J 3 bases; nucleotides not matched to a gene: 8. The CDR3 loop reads CASSYTGVGDYGYTF. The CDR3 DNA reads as TGTGCCAGCAGTTATACAGGGGTGGGGGACTATGGCTACACCTTC.

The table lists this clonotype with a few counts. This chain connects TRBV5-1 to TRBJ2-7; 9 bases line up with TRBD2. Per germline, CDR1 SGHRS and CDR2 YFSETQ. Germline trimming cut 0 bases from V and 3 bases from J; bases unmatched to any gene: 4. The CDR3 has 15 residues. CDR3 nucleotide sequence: TGCGCCAGCAGCTTGGGCGGGACTAGCTTCTACGAGCAGTACTTC. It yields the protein CASSLGGTSFYEQYF.

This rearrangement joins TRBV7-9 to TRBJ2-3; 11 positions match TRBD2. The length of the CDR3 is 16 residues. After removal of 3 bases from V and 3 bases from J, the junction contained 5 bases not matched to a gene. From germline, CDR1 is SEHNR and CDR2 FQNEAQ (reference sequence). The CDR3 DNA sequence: TGTGCCAGCAGCTTTGCTAGCGGGGGGCCAACAGATACGCAGTATTTT. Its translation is CASSFASGGPTDTQYF.

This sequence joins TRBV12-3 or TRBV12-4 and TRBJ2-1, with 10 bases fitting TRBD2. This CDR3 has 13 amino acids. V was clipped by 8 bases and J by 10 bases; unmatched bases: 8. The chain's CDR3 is CASQAGGQREQFF. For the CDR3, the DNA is TGTGCCAGCCAAGCGGGGGGGCAGAGGGAGCAGTTCTTC.

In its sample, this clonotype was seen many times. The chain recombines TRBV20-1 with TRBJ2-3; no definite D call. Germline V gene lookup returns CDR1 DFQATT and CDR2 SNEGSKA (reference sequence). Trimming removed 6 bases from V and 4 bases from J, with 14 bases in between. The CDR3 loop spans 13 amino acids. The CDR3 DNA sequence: TGCAGTGCCCCCCTTTTAACGGCAGATACGCAGTATTTT. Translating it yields CSAPLLTADTQYF.

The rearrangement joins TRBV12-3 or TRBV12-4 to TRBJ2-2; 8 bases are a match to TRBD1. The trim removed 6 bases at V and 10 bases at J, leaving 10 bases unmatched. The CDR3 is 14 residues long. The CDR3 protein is CASRSRGLGSELFF. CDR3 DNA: TGTGCCAGCAGGTCCAGGGGGCTCGGCTCGGAGCTGTTTTTT.

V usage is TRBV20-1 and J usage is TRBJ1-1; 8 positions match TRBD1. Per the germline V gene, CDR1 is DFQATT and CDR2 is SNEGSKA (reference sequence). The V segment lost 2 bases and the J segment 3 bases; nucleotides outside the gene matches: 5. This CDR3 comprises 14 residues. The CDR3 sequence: CSARKTGADTEAFF. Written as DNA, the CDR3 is TGCAGTGCTAGAAAGACAGGGGCGGACACTGAAGCTTTCTTT.

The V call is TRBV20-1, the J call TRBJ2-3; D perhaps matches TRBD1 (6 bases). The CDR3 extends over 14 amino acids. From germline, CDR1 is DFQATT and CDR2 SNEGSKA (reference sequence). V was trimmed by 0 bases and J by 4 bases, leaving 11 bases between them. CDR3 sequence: CSAREGQSADTQYF. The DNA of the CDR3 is TGCAGTGCTAGAGAAGGACAGTCAGCAGATACGCAGTATTTT.

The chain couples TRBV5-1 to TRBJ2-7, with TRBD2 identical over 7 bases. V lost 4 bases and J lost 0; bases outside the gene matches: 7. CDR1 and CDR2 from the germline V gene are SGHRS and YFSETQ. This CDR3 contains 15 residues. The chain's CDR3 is CASSPTSASSYEQYF. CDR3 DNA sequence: TGCGCCAGCAGCCCCACTAGCGCGAGCTCCTACGAGCAGTACTTC.

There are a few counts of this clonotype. The CDR3 nucleotides read TGCGCCAGCAGCCCGGGGGCTAGCGGGAACTACAATGAGCAGTTCTTC. Its translation is CASSPGASGNYNEQFF. The chain has TRBV5-1 and TRBJ2-1; 9 bases line up with TRBD2. The V gene end was trimmed by 4 bases and the J gene end by 3 bases; junction bases not matched to a gene: 8. Germline loops: CDR1 SGHRS, CDR2 YFSETQ. The CDR3 consists of 16 residues.

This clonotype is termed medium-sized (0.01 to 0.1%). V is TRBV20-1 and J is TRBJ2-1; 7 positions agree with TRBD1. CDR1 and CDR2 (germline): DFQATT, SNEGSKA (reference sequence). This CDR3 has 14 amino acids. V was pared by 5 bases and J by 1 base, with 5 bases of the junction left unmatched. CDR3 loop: CSAQKTGSYNEQFF. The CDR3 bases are TGCAGTGCTCAGAAGACAGGGTCCTACAATGAGCAGTTCTTC.

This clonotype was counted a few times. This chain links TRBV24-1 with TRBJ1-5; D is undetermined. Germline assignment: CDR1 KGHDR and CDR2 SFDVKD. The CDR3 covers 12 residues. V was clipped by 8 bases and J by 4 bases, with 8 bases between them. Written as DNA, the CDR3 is TGTGCCACCACCGGCGGTAATCAGCCCCAGCATTTT. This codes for CATTGGNQPQHF.

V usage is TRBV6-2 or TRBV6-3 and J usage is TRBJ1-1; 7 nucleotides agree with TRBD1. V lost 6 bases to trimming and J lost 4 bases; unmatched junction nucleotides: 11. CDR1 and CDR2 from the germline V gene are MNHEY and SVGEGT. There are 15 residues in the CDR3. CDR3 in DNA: TGTGCCAGCAGACCAACCGGGACAGTCCTCACTGAAGCTTTCTTT. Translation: CASRPTGTVLTEAFF.

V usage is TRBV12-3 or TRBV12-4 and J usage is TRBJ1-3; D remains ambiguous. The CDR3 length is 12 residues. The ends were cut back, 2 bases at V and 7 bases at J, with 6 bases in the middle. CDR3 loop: CASSLFQNTIYF. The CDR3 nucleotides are TGTGCCAGCAGTTTATTTCAGAACACCATATATTTT.

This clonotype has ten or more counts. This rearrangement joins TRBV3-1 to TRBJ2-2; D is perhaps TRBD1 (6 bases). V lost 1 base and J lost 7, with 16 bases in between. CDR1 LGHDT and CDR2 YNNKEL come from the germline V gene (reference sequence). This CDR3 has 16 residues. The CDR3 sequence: CASSQGLRGGSGELFF. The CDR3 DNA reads TGTGCCAGCAGCCAAGGGCTCAGGGGCGGAAGCGGGGAGCTGTTTTTT.

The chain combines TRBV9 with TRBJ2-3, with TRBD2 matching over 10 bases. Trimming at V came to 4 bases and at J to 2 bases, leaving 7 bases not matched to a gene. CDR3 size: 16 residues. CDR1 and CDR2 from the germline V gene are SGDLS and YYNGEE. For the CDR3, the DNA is TGTGCCAGCAGCCCCCGGACTAGCGGCTACACAGATACGCAGTATTTT. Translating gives CASSPRTSGYTDTQYF. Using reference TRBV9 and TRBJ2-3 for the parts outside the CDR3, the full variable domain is DSGVTQTPKHLITATGQRVTLRCSPRSGDLSVYWYQQSLDQGLQFLIQYYNGEERAKGNILERFSAQQFPDLHSELNLSSLELGDSALYFCASSPRTSGYTDTQYFGPGTRLTVL.

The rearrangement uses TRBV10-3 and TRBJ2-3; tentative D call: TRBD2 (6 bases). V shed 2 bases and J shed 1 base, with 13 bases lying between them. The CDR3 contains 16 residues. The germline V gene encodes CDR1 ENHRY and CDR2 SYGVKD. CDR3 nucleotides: TGTGCCATCAGTGAGGCCACAGGCGGGGGCACAGATACGCAGTATTTT. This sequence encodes CAISEATGGGTDTQYF.